This T cell receptor beta chain was captured by sequencing in a study of shared clonotypes between healthy human individuals. This CDR3 region has 14 residues. V was shortened by 5 bases and J by 5 bases, with 12 bases between the two germline ends. Germline V lookup: CDR1 SEHNR, CDR2 FQNEAQ (reference sequence). About this clone: The antigen remains undetermined.

Some clones are missing from TCRdb's copy, which holds only in-frame ones; the method was immunoSEQ multiplex PCR. The data show a few hundred thousand clones, almost 97% seen once. Findings and caveats of the study: Larger richness was generally estimated for naive than memory subsets. Of the naive CD4 clonotypes, around 4.8% were shared across several donors.

CD4+ cells yielded CD45RA+ naive and CD45RA-negative memory subsets. The sample was naive CD4+ T cells sorted from blood. Stated subset: CD45RA+ positively selected. This chain uses TRBV7-9 with TRBJ2-2; D call uncertain. The TCR sequence derives from a woman aged 25 to 45 in good health. The CDR3, as DNA: TGTGCCAGCAGCCCTCGCTCGGGTACCGGGGAGCTGTTTTTT. Encoded protein: CASSPRSGTGELFF.